A selection of T cell receptor beta chains follows, all from one sample in a study of vaccination and CD4 T cells after COVID-19. TCRdb reprocessed the PCR reads with MiXCR, giving one entry per CDR3 protein. The sample comprises about 30,000 distinct CDR3 sequences, about half of which are singletons, and more than 5% rests with the top ten. Sequencing was performed on CD4+ T cells from blood, taken about 7 months after SARS-CoV-2 vaccination. These TCRs come from a human donor who had recovered from COVID-19. Both conserved end residues are part of each CDR3. A D gene is named only where the DNA matches it firmly. Rows give clone size only sometimes, using once, few, many, or a class for an expanded clone.

J gene	V gene	clone size	D gene	CDR3 protein	CDR3 DNA
TRBJ1-2	TRBV6-1	-	-	CASRERESGYTF	TGTGCCAGCAGAGAGAGAGAGAGTGGCTACACCTTC
TRBJ2-2	TRBV7-9	-	-	CASTPGRGVRDGELFF	TGTGCCAGCACCCCTGGCAGGGGAGTCAGGGACGGGGAGCTGTTTTTT
TRBJ2-5	TRBV15	few	-	CATSRDRSSRQETQYF	TGTGCCACCAGCAGAGATCGTTCTAGTCGCCAAGAGACCCAGTACTTC
TRBJ1-1	TRBV27	-	-	CASSLSISYTDKAFF	TGTGCCAGCAGTTTATCGATCTCATATACCGACAAAGCTTTCTTT
TRBJ2-3	TRBV20-1	-	-	CSARRIPATASTDTQYF	TGCAGTGCTAGAAGGATTCCAGCGACTGCGAGCACAGATACGCAGTATTTT
TRBJ1-2	TRBV6-1	-	-	CASMGNDSPRYGYTF	TGTGCCAGCATGGGGAACGATAGTCCAAGATATGGCTACACCTTC
TRBJ2-3	TRBV10-3	-	TRBD2	CAISGAGGSNTDTQYF	TGTGCCATCAGTGGTGCGGGAGGGTCTAACACAGATACGCAGTATTTT
TRBJ1-1	TRBV5-4	-	TRBD1	CASVQTGGFGDTEAFF	TGTGCCAGCGTCCAAACAGGGGGCTTCGGAGACACTGAAGCTTTCTTT
TRBJ1-1	TRBV28	-	-	CASSSAHPNTEAFF	TGTGCCAGCAGTTCGGCCCACCCGAACACTGAAGCTTTCTTT
TRBJ1-1	TRBV7-3	-	-	CASSPTGNTEAFF	TGTGCCAGCAGCCCTACAGGGAACACTGAAGCTTTCTTT
TRBJ1-6	TRBV6-1	few	TRBD1	CASSRQGRPYNSPLHF	TGTGCCAGCAGTCGACAGGGGCGACCCTATAATTCACCCCTCCACTTT
TRBJ1-5	TRBV4-1	-	-	CASSQDGGLGNQPQHF	TGCGCCAGCAGCCAAGATGGGGGGTTAGGCAATCAGCCCCAGCATTTT
TRBJ2-7	TRBV6-2/TRBV6-3	once	-	CASNTLYGLSSYEQYF	TGTGCCAGCAATACCCTCTACGGATTATCCTCCTACGAGCAGTACTTC
TRBJ1-2	TRBV12-3/TRBV12-4	-	-	CASSFSPGGGYTF	TGTGCCAGCAGTTTCAGCCCAGGAGGTGGCTACACCTTC
TRBJ2-7	TRBV24-1	-	-	CATSGGGYEQYF	TGTGCCACCAGCGGTGGGGGTTACGAGCAGTACTTC
TRBJ2-1	TRBV6-1	-	TRBD2	CASSPGLAGRNEQFF	TGTGCCAGCAGCCCGGGACTAGCGGGACGCAATGAGCAGTTCTTC
TRBJ2-5	TRBV6-2/TRBV6-3	-	-	CASSDITWYQETQYF	TGTGCCAGCAGTGACATCACTTGGTACCAAGAGACCCAGTACTTC
TRBJ2-5	TRBV19	few	-	CASSQQGSWETQYF	TGTGCCAGTAGCCAACAGGGTAGTTGGGAGACCCAGTACTTC